A selection of T cell receptor beta chains follows, all from one sample in a study of T-cell memory formation after mild COVID-19. TCRdb itself ran the 5' RACE reads through MiXCR, one entry per CDR3 protein. This sample has 140,000 or so distinct CDR3 sequences, with 15% to 20% found just once. Sequenced: PBMCs or a T cell subset sorted from them (not recorded which). The receptors derive from an adult woman who had mild COVID-19 (a few samples of this study predate the infection). Cell type and time point are not known. Each CDR3 is given with its conserved first and last residue. Fields, in order: V gene, clone size, D gene, J gene, CDR3 protein, CDR3 DNA. The D gene is left open where the match is weak. The size entry is marked missing in some rows and otherwise reads once, few, many or a size class.

TRBV3-1	few	NA	TRBJ1-5	CASSQGQRDQPQHF	TGTGCCAGCAGCCAAGGACAGAGAGATCAGCCCCAGCATTTT
TRBV6-2/TRBV6-3	few	TRBD2	TRBJ2-5	CASSYGLALGRWNF	TGTGCCAGCAGTTACGGACTAGCGTTGGGGCGATGGAACTTC
TRBV20-1	NA	NA	TRBJ1-5	CSVGPPNQPQHF	TGCAGTGTCGGCCCGCCTAATCAGCCCCAGCATTTT
TRBV4-1	NA	NA	TRBJ1-1	CASSQGFAGLGTEAFF	TGCGCCAGCAGCCAAGGCTTTGCGGGGCTGGGAACTGAAGCTTTCTTT
TRBV9	NA	NA	TRBJ1-3	CASSVLSGGAGNTIYF	TGTGCCAGCAGCGTCTTAAGCGGGGGAGCTGGAAACACCATATATTTT
TRBV19	NA	TRBD2	TRBJ2-3	CASSLDGGSTDTQYF	TGTGCCAGTAGTCTAGACGGGGGGAGCACAGATACGCAGTATTTT
TRBV12-3/TRBV12-4	few	NA	TRBJ2-5	CASSLSGDGTQYF	TGTGCCAGCAGTTTATCGGGGGACGGGACCCAGTACTTC
TRBV11-3	NA	TRBD1	TRBJ2-2	CASTSRQGATEELFF	TGTGCCAGCACGAGCCGACAGGGGGCCACCGAGGAGCTGTTTTTT
TRBV19	NA	TRBD2	TRBJ2-2	CASVPSGSGTGELFF	TGTGCCAGTGTCCCTAGCGGGAGTGGAACCGGGGAGCTGTTTTTT
TRBV5-1	medium-sized	NA	TRBJ2-1	CASSLGPDGNEQFF	TGCGCCAGCAGCTTGGGACCCGACGGCAATGAGCAGTTCTTC
TRBV15	NA	NA	TRBJ2-6	CATSRRSGANVLTF	TGTGCCACCAGCAGAAGGTCTGGGGCCAACGTCCTGACTTTC
TRBV20-1	many	TRBD2	TRBJ2-7	CSARGRLAGSEQYF	TGCAGTGCTAGGGGCCGACTAGCGGGAAGTGAGCAGTACTTC
TRBV7-9	NA	NA	TRBJ1-1	CASSLGAGSEAFF	TGTGCCAGCAGCTTAGGGGCCGGTAGTGAAGCTTTCTTT
TRBV30	NA	NA	TRBJ1-3	CAWSRGESYTIYF	TGTGCCTGGAGTAGGGGGGAAAGTTACACCATATATTTT
TRBV3-1	NA	NA	TRBJ1-1	CASSHGRGWSTEAFF	TGTGCCAGCAGCCATGGCCGTGGGTGGAGCACTGAAGCTTTCTTT
TRBV3-1	NA	NA	TRBJ2-3	CASSQVKGTQYF	TGTGCCAGCAGCCAAGTGAAAGGAACGCAGTATTTT
TRBV20-1	NA	TRBD2	TRBJ2-7	CSVTSGTRYEQYF	TGCAGTGTGACTAGCGGGACCCGCTACGAGCAGTACTTC
TRBV7-9	many	NA	TRBJ2-5	CASSLRAAFQETQYF	TGTGCCAGCAGCTTAAGAGCGGCCTTTCAAGAGACCCAGTACTTC
TRBV2	few	NA	TRBJ2-1	CASSARRGPSNEQFF	TGTGCCAGCAGTGCAAGGAGAGGGCCGAGTAATGAGCAGTTCTTC
TRBV20-1	few	TRBD2	TRBJ2-3	CSAGPSGRGNTQYF	TGCAGTGCTGGCCCTAGCGGGAGAGGCAATACGCAGTATTTT
TRBV4-1	few	TRBD1	TRBJ2-5	CASSLVGQGQETQYF	TGCGCCAGCAGCTTGGTCGGACAGGGCCAAGAGACCCAGTACTTC
TRBV5-6	few	TRBD2	TRBJ2-4	CASSPAGTRFPKNIQYF	TGTGCCAGCAGCCCCGCGGGGACTAGGTTCCCCAAAAACATTCAGTACTTC
TRBV11-2	NA	TRBD2	TRBJ2-1	CASTNGAGVGGEQFF	TGTGCCAGCACCAATGGAGCGGGAGTGGGAGGTGAGCAGTTCTTC
TRBV7-9	few	TRBD2	TRBJ2-3	CASSLRGTSGFPTDTQYF	TGTGCCAGCAGCTTAAGGGGTACTAGCGGATTTCCCACAGATACGCAGTATTTT
TRBV12-3/TRBV12-4	few	NA	TRBJ1-3	CASSPGGVSSGNTIYF	TGTGCCAGCAGTCCCGGGGGGGTGTCCTCTGGAAACACCATATATTTT
TRBV18	NA	TRBD2	TRBJ2-7	CASSPLSGGPTREQYF	TGTGCCAGCTCACCTCTTAGCGGGGGGCCCACAAGGGAGCAGTACTTC
TRBV19	NA	TRBD2	TRBJ2-1	CASSNPSGSYNEQFF	TGTGCCAGTAGTAATCCTAGCGGCTCCTACAATGAGCAGTTCTTC
TRBV27	few	TRBD1	TRBJ1-4	CASSSGTAFNEKLFF	TGTGCCAGCAGTTCAGGGACAGCTTTTAATGAAAAACTGTTTTTT
TRBV15	NA	NA	TRBJ2-7	CATSRGRAEQYF	TGTGCCACCAGCAGGGGAAGGGCGGAGCAGTACTTC
TRBV6-6	few	NA	TRBJ2-5	CAIAPGQETQYF	TGTGCCATCGCGCCGGGACAAGAGACCCAGTACTTC
TRBV6-2/TRBV6-3	NA	NA	TRBJ2-3	CASRMTGITDTQYF	TGTGCCAGCCGAATGACGGGTATCACAGATACGCAGTATTTT
TRBV6-6	NA	NA	TRBJ1-5	CASSYRGSNQPQHF	TGTGCCAGCAGTTACAGGGGGAGCAATCAGCCCCAGCATTTT
TRBV12-3/TRBV12-4	few	NA	TRBJ2-2	CASSSTGSNTGELFF	TGTGCCAGCAGTTCCACCGGGTCTAACACCGGGGAGCTGTTTTTT
TRBV20-1	NA	TRBD2	TRBJ2-1	CSAAGLAGNEQFF	TGCAGTGCAGCGGGACTAGCAGGCAATGAGCAGTTCTTC
TRBV6-2/TRBV6-3	few	TRBD2	TRBJ2-1	CASKSSGYNEQFF	TGTGCCAGCAAGTCTAGCGGATACAATGAGCAGTTCTTC
TRBV6-2/TRBV6-3	NA	NA	TRBJ2-3	CASSYSTGVATSTDTQYF	TGTGCCAGCAGTTACTCGACCGGTGTAGCCACCTCCACAGATACGCAGTATTTT
TRBV12-3/TRBV12-4	NA	NA	TRBJ1-2	CASSLAVRDYGYTF	TGTGCCAGCAGTTTAGCGGTCAGGGACTATGGCTACACCTTC
TRBV7-2	NA	NA	TRBJ2-7	CASSPRFGYEQYF	TGTGCCAGCAGCCCCAGATTTGGCTACGAGCAGTACTTC
TRBV12-3/TRBV12-4	few	NA	TRBJ2-1	CASRPGRSHNEQFF	TGTGCCAGCAGACCGGGCCGCTCGCACAATGAGCAGTTCTTC
TRBV4-1	few	NA	TRBJ2-6	CASSQDFASGANVLTF	TGCGCCAGCAGCCAAGATTTCGCCTCTGGGGCCAACGTCCTGACTTTC